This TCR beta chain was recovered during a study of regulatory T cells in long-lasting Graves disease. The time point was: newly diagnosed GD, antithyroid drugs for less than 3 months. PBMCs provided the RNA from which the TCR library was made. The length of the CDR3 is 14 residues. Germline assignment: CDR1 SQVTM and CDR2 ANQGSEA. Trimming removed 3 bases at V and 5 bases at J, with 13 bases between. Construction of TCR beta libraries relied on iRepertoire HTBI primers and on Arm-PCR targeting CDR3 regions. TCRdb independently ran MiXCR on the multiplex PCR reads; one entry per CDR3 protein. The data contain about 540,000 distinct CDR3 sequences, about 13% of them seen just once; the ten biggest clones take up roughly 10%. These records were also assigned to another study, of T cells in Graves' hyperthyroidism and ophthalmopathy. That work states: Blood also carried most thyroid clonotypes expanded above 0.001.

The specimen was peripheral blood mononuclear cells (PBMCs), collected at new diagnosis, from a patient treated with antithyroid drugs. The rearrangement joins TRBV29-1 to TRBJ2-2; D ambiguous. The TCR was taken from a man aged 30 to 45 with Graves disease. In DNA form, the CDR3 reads TGCAGCGTTGATCCGAAGGGTCGGACCGGGGAGCTGTTTTTT. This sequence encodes CSVDPKGRTGELFF.